The entry that follows covers one T cell receptor (beta chain) sequence. Its cognate antigen has yet to be identified. No base quality values were provided; no much bigger clone lies one nucleotide off. The data originate from a study of blood T cell repertoires in COVID-19 (dated by TCRdb to about 2020). At the level of the whole study: Collaborator samples came from the United States, Italy and Spain and covered acute and convalescent phases of COVID-19. The samples were drawn from two sources: the first 160 participants of the ongoing ImmuneRACE study, and 1,000 to 1,500 subjects contributed by 6 global collaborators. A freely available public database, intended as a resource for researchers studying the immune response to SARS-CoV-2, is where the repertoires were released. Subjects who had been exposed to COVID-19, were actively infected with it, or had recovered from it provided the deeply sampled blood TCRbeta repertoires that made up the dataset. The material from the prospective study consisted of cDNA or gDNA derived from T cells, B-cell-depleted T cells, or PBMCs. Sample metadata almost always included a de-identified subject ID, COVID-19 status, age in years and sex. Where available, HLA class I and class II types were obtained from metadata supplied by the sample provider rather than from assay-based typing.

TCRbeta CDR3 regions were amplified from genomic DNA by means of the immunoSEQ Assay, a bias-controlled multiplex PCR. In the paper's pipeline: Within the assay, amplification of reference gene primers was used to estimate how many nucleated cells each sample contained. To quantify the absolute abundance of each unique TCRbeta CDR3 rearrangement, sequence reads were collapsed and filtered. For each sample, productive Simpson clonality was calculated as the square root of Simpson's diversity index across productive rearrangements. TCRdb took this table from immuneACCESS and kept in-frame rearrangements with V and J called. Such tables lack part of the clones; where checked against another copy, unresolved V genes explain under half of the gap, and the rest is unexplained. For V, J and clone size, that table is used; D and trimming come from the DNA. The sample profile shows 200,000 to 300,000 clones; around 90% of them were found once. Around 7.2% of the sample belongs to the ten largest clones.

The investigation overall reported the following: The quantity of clinical and demographic metadata differed by source and by participant and was supplied without curation.

Taken from cysteine to phenylalanine, the CDR3 has 13 residues. Only the CDR3 portion is preserved as DNA: 39 bases, with reading frame beginning at the first base. V and J are truncated by 5 bases and 0 bases respectively, leaving an intervening sequence of 5 bases. The germline V gene supplies CDR1 LGHNA and CDR2 YNFKEQ. A second Seattle source provided samples from volunteer blood donors who had recovered from COVID-19. Each collaborating institution followed its own protocols to collect whole blood in K2EDTA tubes. For TCRbeta analysis, collaborator samples were shipped as frozen whole blood, as isolated PBMCs, or as DNA extracted from either sample type.

This chain joins TRBV4-2 to TRBJ2-1; confidence is insufficient to name the D gene. Sequences were obtained from peripheral blood. This sequence originates from a man aged 55 to 70 who had recovered from COVID-19. The sequence in DNA is TGTGCCAGCAGCACGAGCTCCTACAATGAGCAGTTCTTC. Its protein reads: CASSTSSYNEQFF.